This is a list of T cell receptor beta chains from one sample in a study of glioma-infiltrating T cells. MiXCR, applied by TCRdb to the multiplex PCR reads, yields one record per CDR3 protein. The table includes 160,000 or so distinct CDR3 sequences, roughly two fifths detected once. Material: glioma tissue, nonneoplastic brain tissue, or PBMCs (not recorded which). The source is a human donor with low-grade glioma or glioblastoma, undergoing nonglioma brain surgery, or in good health (not recorded which). The CDR3 runs from the conserved cysteine through the conserved F or W. Fields, in order: clone size, J gene, D gene, V gene, CDR3 protein, CDR3 DNA. D genes are given only for firm matches. Only some rows state a clone size, as once, few, many or a class for expanded clones.

few | TRBJ2-1 | NA | TRBV5-1 | CASSLAGSENEQFF | TGCGCCAGCAGCTTGGCAGGGAGCGAAAATGAGCAGTTCTTC
few | TRBJ2-1 | NA | TRBV5-6 | CASSSRSSNEQFF | TGTGCCAGCAGCTCGAGATCATCCAATGAGCAGTTCTTC
NA | TRBJ2-3 | NA | TRBV4-1 | CASTQPGLGTDTQYF | TGCGCCAGCACCCAACCCGGTCTGGGGACAGATACGCAGTATTTT
NA | TRBJ2-1 | NA | TRBV2 | CASRGTFNEQFF | TGTGCCAGCAGGGGGACTTTCAATGAGCAGTTCTTC
few | TRBJ1-1 | NA | TRBV12-3/TRBV12-4 | CASSNGGFKAFF | TGTGCCAGCAGTAACGGGGGCTTTAAAGCTTTCTTT
NA | TRBJ1-2 | TRBD1 | TRBV7-2 | CASSFKTGGGHGYTF | TGTGCCAGCAGCTTCAAAACAGGGGGTGGCCATGGCTACACCTTC
NA | TRBJ2-3 | TRBD1 | TRBV2 | CASNRDRVDTQYF | TGTGCCAGCAATAGAGACAGGGTTGATACGCAGTATTTT
few | TRBJ2-5 | NA | TRBV5-4 | CASSNGVTTYF | TGTGCCAGCAGTAATGGGGTCACCACGTACTTC
many | TRBJ2-1 | NA | TRBV20-1 | CSASGSGNELRNEQFF | TGCAGTGCTAGCGGGAGTGGCAATGAACTACGCAATGAGCAGTTCTTC
many | TRBJ2-7 | NA | TRBV6-1 | CASSESWSEQYF | TGTGCCAGCAGTGAAAGTTGGTCCGAGCAGTACTTC
few | TRBJ2-3 | TRBD2 | TRBV4-1 | CASSQGGSGSFSDTQYF | TGCGCCAGCAGCCAAGGGGGCAGCGGGAGTTTTTCAGATACGCAGTATTTT
many | TRBJ2-1 | TRBD2 | TRBV2 | CASILAENEQFF | TGTGCCAGCATACTAGCGGAGAATGAGCAGTTCTTC
NA | TRBJ2-7 | NA | TRBV28 | CASSLQRRGYYEEYF | TGTGCCAGCAGTTTACAGAGACGGGGGTACTACGAGGAGTACTTC
NA | TRBJ1-5 | NA | TRBV4-1 | CASSQDSRMNQPQHF | TGCGCCAGCAGCCAAGACAGTCGGATGAATCAGCCCCAGCATTTT
NA | TRBJ1-5 | NA | TRBV2 | CASSEGPGYNQPQHF | TGTGCCAGCAGTGAAGGGCCAGGGTACAATCAGCCCCAGCATTTT
many | TRBJ2-2 | TRBD2 | TRBV7-2 | CASSFSGRSDGELFF | TGTGCCAGCAGCTTTAGCGGGAGATCGGACGGGGAGCTGTTTTTT
NA | TRBJ2-2 | TRBD1 | TRBV7-2 | CASSPWGSGTDKTGELFF | TGTGCCAGCAGCCCATGGGGTTCCGGGACAGACAAAACCGGGGAGCTGTTTTTT
many | TRBJ1-1 | NA | TRBV28 | CASSLLARGAFF | TGTGCCAGCAGTTTACTAGCCAGGGGAGCTTTCTTT
few | TRBJ2-7 | NA | TRBV10-3 | CAIREKLEMVYEQYF | TGTGCCATCAGAGAAAAACTAGAGATGGTATACGAGCAGTACTTC
NA | TRBJ2-1 | TRBD1 | TRBV19 | CASSIDRVCYNEQFF | TGTGCCAGTAGTATTGACAGGGTTTGCTACAATGAGCAGTTCTTC
many | TRBJ2-1 | NA | TRBV28 | CASSFSNGPDGEQFF | TGTGCCAGCAGTTTTTCAAACGGACCGGATGGGGAGCAGTTCTTC
NA | TRBJ2-1 | TRBD1 | TRBV20-1 | CSARTGTGYYEQFF | TGCAGTGCTCGAACCGGGACAGGGTACTATGAGCAGTTCTTC
many | TRBJ2-1 | NA | TRBV20-1 | CSARSVTGTEQFF | TGCAGTGCTAGATCGGTTACGGGGACTGAGCAGTTCTTC
few | TRBJ1-1 | NA | TRBV5-5 | CASSSRTVNTEAFF | TGTGCCAGCAGCTCCCGGACGGTGAACACTGAAGCTTTCTTT
many | TRBJ1-1 | TRBD1 | TRBV20-1 | CSASSNRGLDTEAFF | TGCAGTGCTAGTTCTAACAGGGGATTGGACACTGAAGCTTTCTTT
few | TRBJ2-5 | TRBD1 | TRBV18 | CASSSNRGDGDQETQYF | TGTGCCAGCTCATCGAACAGGGGCGACGGAGACCAAGAGACCCAGTACTTC
many | TRBJ2-3 | TRBD1 | TRBV2 | CASSTDRGTDTQYF | TGTGCCAGCAGCACGGACAGGGGCACAGATACGCAGTATTTT
NA | TRBJ2-5 | TRBD2 | TRBV3-1 | CASSLARLAGARQETKYF | TGTGCCAGCAGCTTAGCGAGGTTAGCGGGAGCGAGACAAGAGACCAAGTACTTC
NA | TRBJ1-2 | NA | TRBV3-1 | CASSQQGPAYGYTF | TGTGCCAGCAGCCAACAGGGGCCCGCCTATGGCTACACCTTC
NA | TRBJ2-1 | TRBD2 | TRBV19 | CASSIRTSINEQFF | TGTGCCAGTAGTATAAGGACTAGTATCAATGAGCAGTTCTTC
NA | TRBJ2-1 | NA | TRBV7-8 | CASSSARGSWNEQFF | TGTGCCAGCAGCTCCGCCAGGGGCTCTTGGAATGAGCAGTTCTTC
many | TRBJ2-3 | TRBD1 | TRBV20-1 | CSAASGTGATDTQYF | TGCAGTGCGGCGTCCGGGACAGGGGCCACAGATACGCAGTATTTT
many | TRBJ2-2 | NA | TRBV27 | CASSLLGGELFF | TGTGCCAGCAGTTTACTTGGGGGGGAGCTGTTTTTT